This TCR beta chain was recorded in a study of cytomegalovirus exposure and HLA in healthy donors (dated by TCRdb to the late 2010s). The study in broad terms: The 650 to 800 repertoires of the first cohort and the approximately 130 validation repertoires were produced on the same platform, according to a later analysis. The study aimed to test whether signatures of past pathogen exposure could be identified by cataloging public T cell receptors. Along with the roughly 700-subject first cohort, a separate validation cohort of over 90 different subjects was used. High-throughput TCR immunosequencing, statistical association of individual TCRs with disease status, and machine learning were combined to predict cytomegalovirus infection status.

The library came from the immunoSEQ multiplex PCR assay. The original methods were these. A statistical classification framework was built for diagnosing cytomegalovirus status from the catalog of TCR beta chain sequences. This immuneACCESS table, as held by TCRdb, lists in-frame sequences with V and J called but not all clones. Of the missing ones, under half trace to an unresolved V gene in checked studies; the others have no known cause. The V and J calls and the clone size are those of that table, but D and trimming were determined from the DNA. Here the sample has roughly 120,000 clones; under 90% occur a single time. Around 3.4% of the sample comes from the top ten. Concerning this clone itself: There is no known antigen for this receptor. Base qualities are missing; no much larger clone stands one base away.

Separate from the approximately 700-subject first cohort, the validation cohort of more than 90 subjects was the group to which the donors belonged. What the work shows at the level of the full study, not this receptor alone: The authors suggested that the approach could potentially be generalized to other disease states and immunological phenotypes. The classifier was reported to diagnose cytomegalovirus status with high specificity and sensitivity in both the original and validation cohorts. All 120 or so repertoires were used to score co-occurrence in the validation cohort in a later analysis, because that analysis had no HLA typing for the cohort. In vitro tests confirmed that a few of the cytomegalovirus-associated TCR beta chains recognize cytomegalovirus antigens. The study gave a list of under 200 TCR beta chains associated with cytomegalovirus. Across donors, most TCR sequences were observed very rarely, whereas some public TCRs were present in many individuals. A later analysis found that TCRs clustered in the first cohort also tended to co-occur in the 120 or so validation repertoires, with 90% to 95% of cluster scores above 0.

CDR1 KGHSH and CDR2 LQKENI are derived from the germline V gene. The CDR3 starts with the cysteine, ends with the phenylalanine, and has 15 residues. The kept DNA is CDR3 alone, 45 bases in frame from the first base. V trim: 3 bases; J trim: 7 bases; unmatched bases: 7. Sequenced material: PBMCs. The sequence was obtained from a man between 25 and 39 years old in good health and CMV-seronegative. The chain links TRBV18 with TRBJ2-1; the junction holds 9 bases that match TRBD1. The CDR3 protein: CASSPEGQGWNEQFF. The DNA is TGTGCCAGCTCACCTGAAGGACAGGGGTGGAATGAGCAGTTCTTC.